This T cell receptor beta chain originates from a study of early T cells in non-severe SARS-CoV-2 infection. Study-wide context: The sequenced material was bulk RNA from unsorted whole blood, and its chains were unpaired.

The CDR3 extends over 14 amino acids. Trimming removed 3 bases from V and 5 bases from J, with 14 bases in between. Germline CDR1 and CDR2: SGHTA and FQGNSA. Researchers tagged individual cDNA molecules with unique molecular identifiers. TCRdb passed the 5' RACE reads through MiXCR, listing each CDR3 protein once. The repertoire holds about 80,000 distinct CDR3 sequences, with 5% as singletons. Only a few counts were recorded for this clonotype. The sequenced sample was whole blood, obtained at baseline. This chain joins TRBV7-2 and TRBJ2-7; TRBD2 might be the D (5 bases). This receptor was taken from an adult who was a healthcare worker with PCR-confirmed SARS-CoV-2 infection or an uninfected control (not recorded which). The CDR3 DNA reads as TGTGCCAGCAGCTTCACCGGGATCCTCAACGAGCAGTACTTC. Translation: CASSFTGILNEQYF.